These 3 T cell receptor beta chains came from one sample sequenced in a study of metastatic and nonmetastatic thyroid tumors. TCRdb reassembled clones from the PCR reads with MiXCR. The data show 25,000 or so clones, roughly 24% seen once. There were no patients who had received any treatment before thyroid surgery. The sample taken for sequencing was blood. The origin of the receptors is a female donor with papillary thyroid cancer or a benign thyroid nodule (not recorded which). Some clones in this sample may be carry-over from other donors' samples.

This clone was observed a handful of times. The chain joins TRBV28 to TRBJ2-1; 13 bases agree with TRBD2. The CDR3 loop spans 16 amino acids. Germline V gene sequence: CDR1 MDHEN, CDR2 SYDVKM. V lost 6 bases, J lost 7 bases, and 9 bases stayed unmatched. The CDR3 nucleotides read TGTGCCAGCAGCGGGACTAGCGGGATATTATTTAATGAGCAGTTCTTC. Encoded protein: CASSGTSGILFNEQFF. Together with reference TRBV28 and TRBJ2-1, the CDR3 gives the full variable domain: DVKVTQSSRYLVKRTGEKVFLECVQDMDHENMFWYRQDPGLGLRLIYFSYDVKMKEKGDIPEGYSVSREKKERFSLILESASTNQTSMYLCASSGTSGILFNEQFFGPGTRLTVL.

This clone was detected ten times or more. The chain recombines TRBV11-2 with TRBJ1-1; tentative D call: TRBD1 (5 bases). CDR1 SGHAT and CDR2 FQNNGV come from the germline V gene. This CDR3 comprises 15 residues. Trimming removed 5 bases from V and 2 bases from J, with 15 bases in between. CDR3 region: CASSQFQGSNTEAFF. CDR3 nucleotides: TGTGCCAGCAGCCAATTTCAGGGCAGCAACACTGAAGCTTTCTTT.

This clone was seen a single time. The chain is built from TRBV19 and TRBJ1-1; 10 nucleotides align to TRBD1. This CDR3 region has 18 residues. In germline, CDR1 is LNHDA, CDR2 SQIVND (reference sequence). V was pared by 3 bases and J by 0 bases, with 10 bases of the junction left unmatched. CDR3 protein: CASSIIRRQGAMNTEAFF. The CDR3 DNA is TGTGCCAGTAGTATTATAAGGCGACAGGGGGCTATGAACACTGAAGCTTTCTTT.